The clone carrying this TCR beta chain was recorded many times. Its antigen is still unknown. The sample comes from a study of cytomegalovirus exposure and HLA in healthy donors. Study observations and caveats: The authors confirmed in vitro that three CMV-associated chains were specific for CMV antigens.

Germline CDR1 SNHLY, CDR2 FYNNEI. This CDR3 comprises 15 residues. Trimming stripped 3 bases from V and 4 bases from J, with 15 bases between. Profiled with immunoSEQ multiplex PCR; TCRdb holds only in-frame clones, not every one. The table includes about 140,000 clones, roughly nine tenths detected once. The V gene is TRBV2, the J gene TRBJ1-2, with D tentatively TRBD1 (5 bases). This clonotype was sampled from a man aged 18-30 years in good health and CMV-seronegative. Sequencing was carried out using PBMCs. DNA of the CDR3: TGTGCCAGCAGTGACAGGGTGTGGGGCAGCTATGGCTACACCTTC. It specifies CASSDRVWGSYGYTF.